This T cell receptor (beta chain) was observed in a study of glioma-infiltrating T cells after dendritic cell vaccination. At the level of the study: Between about 2003 and 2012, patients got autologous tumor lysate-pulsed dendritic cell vaccines. Dendritic cells derived from monocytes and pulsed with autologous tumor lysate formed the vaccine.

Amplification used 60 V beta primers and 13 J beta primers. The table came from immunoSEQ multiplex PCR; TCRdb's copy has only in-frame clones and leaves some out. The sample carries about 49,000 clones, 85% recorded once. CDR3 length equals 14 residues. Germline CDR1 SNHLY, CDR2 FYNNEI. Trimming stripped 2 bases from V and 3 bases from J, with 8 bases between. Only patients with spare fresh-frozen tumor and over two years of follow-up were included. The chain employs TRBV2 and TRBJ2-1; D ambiguous. This TCR was sampled from a human donor with glioblastoma. The source material was blood, sampled before dendritic cell vaccination. DNA of the CDR3: TGTGCCAGCAGTGAAAATCCGGGCTACAATGAGCAGTTCTTC. This translates into CASSENPGYNEQFF.